The 2 T cell receptor beta chains reported below all come from one sample, sequenced in a study of blood T cell repertoires in COVID-19. Profiling relied on immunoSEQ multiplex PCR, and the TCRdb table lists in-frame clones only, not all of them. The data hold around 400,000 clones, with more than 70% observed a single time. Sequenced: PBMCs or T cells enriched from blood (not recorded which). The receptors shown here come from a woman between 18 and 30 years old who had been exposed to COVID-19.

This chain links TRBV4-1 with TRBJ2-7; 10 bases are a match to TRBD1. After removal of 4 bases from V and 5 bases from J, the junction contained 8 bases not matched to a gene. The CDR3 is 15 amino acids. Germline loops: CDR1 MGHRA, CDR2 YSYEKL. The CDR3 loop is CASSRQTGGVDEQYF. The CDR3 region has the DNA TGCGCCAGCAGCCGACAGACAGGGGGCGTGGACGAGCAGTACTTC.

The V gene is TRBV5-5, the J gene TRBJ1-2; 9 bases map to TRBD1. Germline assignment: CDR1 SGHKS and CDR2 YYEKEE (reference sequence). The CDR3 is made up of 14 amino acids. Trimming removed 0 bases from V and 9 bases from J; junction bases left unmatched: 6. The CDR3 nucleotides are TGTGCCAGCAGCTTGGGGGACAGGGTGGAACGCTACACCTTC. It specifies CASSLGDRVERYTF.